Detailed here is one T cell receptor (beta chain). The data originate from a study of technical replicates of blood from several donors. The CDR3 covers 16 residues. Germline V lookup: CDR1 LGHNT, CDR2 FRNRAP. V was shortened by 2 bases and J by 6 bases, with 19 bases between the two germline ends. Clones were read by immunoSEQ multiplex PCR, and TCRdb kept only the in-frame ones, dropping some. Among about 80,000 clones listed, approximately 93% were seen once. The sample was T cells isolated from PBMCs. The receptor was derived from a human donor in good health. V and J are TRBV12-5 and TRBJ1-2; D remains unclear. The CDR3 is CASGLISTMGGHGYTF. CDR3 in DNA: TGTGCTAGTGGTTTGATTTCCACCATGGGAGGACATGGCTACACCTTC.